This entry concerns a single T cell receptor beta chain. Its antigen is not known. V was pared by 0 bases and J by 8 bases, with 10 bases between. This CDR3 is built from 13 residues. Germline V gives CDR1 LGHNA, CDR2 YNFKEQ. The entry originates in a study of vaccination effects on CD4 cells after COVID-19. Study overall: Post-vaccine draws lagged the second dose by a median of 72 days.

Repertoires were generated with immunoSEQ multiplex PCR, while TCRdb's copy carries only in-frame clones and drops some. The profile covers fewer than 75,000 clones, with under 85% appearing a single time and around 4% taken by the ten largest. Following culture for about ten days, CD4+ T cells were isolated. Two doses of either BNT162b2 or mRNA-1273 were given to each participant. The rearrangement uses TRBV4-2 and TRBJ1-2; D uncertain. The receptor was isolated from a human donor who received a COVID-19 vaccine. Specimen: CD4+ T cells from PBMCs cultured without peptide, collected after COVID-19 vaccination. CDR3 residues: CASSQEALGGYTF. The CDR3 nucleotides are TGTGCCAGCAGCCAAGAAGCCCTTGGGGGCTACACCTTC.